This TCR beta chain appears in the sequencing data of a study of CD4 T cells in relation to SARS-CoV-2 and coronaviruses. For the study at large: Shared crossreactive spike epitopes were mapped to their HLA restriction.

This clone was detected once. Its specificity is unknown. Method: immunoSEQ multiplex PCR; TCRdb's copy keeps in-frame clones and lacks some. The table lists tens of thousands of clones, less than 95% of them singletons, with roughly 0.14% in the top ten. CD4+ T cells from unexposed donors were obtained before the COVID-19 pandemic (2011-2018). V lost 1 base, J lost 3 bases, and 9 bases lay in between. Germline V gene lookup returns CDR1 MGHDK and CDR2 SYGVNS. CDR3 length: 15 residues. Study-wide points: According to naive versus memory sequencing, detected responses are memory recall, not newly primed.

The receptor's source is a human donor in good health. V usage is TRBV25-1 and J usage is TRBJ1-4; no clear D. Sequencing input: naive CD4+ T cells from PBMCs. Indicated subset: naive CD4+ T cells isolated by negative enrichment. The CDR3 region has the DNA TGTGCCAGCAGTGAATTTGAGGTCCCTAATGAAAAACTGTTTTTT. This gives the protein CASSEFEVPNEKLFF.